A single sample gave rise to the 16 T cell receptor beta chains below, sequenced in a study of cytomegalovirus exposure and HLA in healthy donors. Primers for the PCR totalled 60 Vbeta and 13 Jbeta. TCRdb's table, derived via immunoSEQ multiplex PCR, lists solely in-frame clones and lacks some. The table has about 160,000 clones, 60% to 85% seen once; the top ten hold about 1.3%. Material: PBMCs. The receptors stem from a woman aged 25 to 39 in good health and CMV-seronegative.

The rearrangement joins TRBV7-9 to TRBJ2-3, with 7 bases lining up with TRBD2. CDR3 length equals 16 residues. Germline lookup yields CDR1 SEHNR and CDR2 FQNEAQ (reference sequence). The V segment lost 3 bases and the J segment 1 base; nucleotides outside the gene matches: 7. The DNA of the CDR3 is TGTGCCAGCAGCTTGGGCGGGGGTCAACGCACAGATACGCAGTATTTT. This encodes CASSLGGGQRTDTQYF. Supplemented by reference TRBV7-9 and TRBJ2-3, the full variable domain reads DTGVSQNPRHKITKRGQNVTFRCDPISEHNRLYWYRQTLGQGPEFLTYFQNEAQLEKSRLLSDRFSAERPKGSFSTLEIQRTEQGDSAMYLCASSLGGGQRTDTQYFGPGTRLTVL.

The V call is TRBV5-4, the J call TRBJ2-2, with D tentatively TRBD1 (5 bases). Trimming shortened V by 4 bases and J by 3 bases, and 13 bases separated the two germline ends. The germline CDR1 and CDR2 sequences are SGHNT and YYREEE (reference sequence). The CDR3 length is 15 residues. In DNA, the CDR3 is TGTGCCAGCAGCAGAAGGGGTTCGGACACCGGGGAGCTGTTTTTT. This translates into CASSRRGSDTGELFF.

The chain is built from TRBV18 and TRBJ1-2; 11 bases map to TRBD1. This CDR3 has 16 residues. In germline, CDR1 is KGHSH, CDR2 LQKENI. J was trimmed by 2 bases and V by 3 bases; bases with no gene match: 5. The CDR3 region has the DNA TGTGCCAGCTCACCGAGGGACAGGGGGGCGAACTATGGCTACACCTTC. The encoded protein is CASSPRDRGANYGYTF.

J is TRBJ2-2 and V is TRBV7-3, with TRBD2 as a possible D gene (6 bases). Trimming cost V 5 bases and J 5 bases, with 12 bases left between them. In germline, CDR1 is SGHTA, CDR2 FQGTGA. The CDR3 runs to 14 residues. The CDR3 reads CASSRDWATGELFF. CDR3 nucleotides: TGTGCCAGCAGCAGGGACTGGGCGACCGGGGAGCTGTTTTTT.

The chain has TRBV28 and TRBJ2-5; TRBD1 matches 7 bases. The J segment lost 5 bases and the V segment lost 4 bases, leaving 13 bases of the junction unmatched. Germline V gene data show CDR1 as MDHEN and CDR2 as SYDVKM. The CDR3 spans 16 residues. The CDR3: CASSWGSGQISETQYF. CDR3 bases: TGTGCCAGCAGTTGGGGTTCGGGACAGATTTCCGAGACCCAGTACTTC.

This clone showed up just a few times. CDR3 sequence reads: CASSSLGQGEDTQYF. In nucleotides, the CDR3 is TGTGCCAGCAGTTCACTAGGACAGGGGGAAGATACGCAGTATTTT. V and J are TRBV6-5 and TRBJ2-3, with 10 nucleotides matching TRBD1. V trimming: 4 bases; J trimming: 5 bases; junction bases outside the gene matches: 6. This CDR3 is 15 amino acids long. The germline CDR1 and CDR2 sequences are MNHEY and SVGAGI.

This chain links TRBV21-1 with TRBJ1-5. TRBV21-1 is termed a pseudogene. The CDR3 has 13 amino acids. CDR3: CASSKGRDQPQHF. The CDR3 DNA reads TGTGCCAGCAGCAAAGGTCGGGATCAGCCCCAGCATTTT.

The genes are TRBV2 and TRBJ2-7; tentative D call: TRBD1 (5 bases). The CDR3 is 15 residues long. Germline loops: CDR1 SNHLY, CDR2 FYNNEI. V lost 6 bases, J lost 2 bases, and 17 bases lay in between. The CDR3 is CASRASGHSAYEQYF. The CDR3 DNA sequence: TGTGCCAGCAGGGCGTCAGGACACTCGGCCTACGAGCAGTACTTC.

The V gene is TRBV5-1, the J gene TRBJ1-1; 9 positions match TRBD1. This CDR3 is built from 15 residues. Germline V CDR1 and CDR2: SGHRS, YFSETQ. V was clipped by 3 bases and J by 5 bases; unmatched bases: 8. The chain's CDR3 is CASSYSGTGQTEAFF. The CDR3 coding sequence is TGCGCCAGCAGCTACTCCGGGACAGGGCAAACTGAAGCTTTCTTT.

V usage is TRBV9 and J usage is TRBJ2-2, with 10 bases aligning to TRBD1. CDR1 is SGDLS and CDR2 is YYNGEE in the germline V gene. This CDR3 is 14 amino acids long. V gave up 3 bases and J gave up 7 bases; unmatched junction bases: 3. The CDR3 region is CASSAGQGFGELFF. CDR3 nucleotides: TGTGCCAGCAGCGCGGGACAGGGGTTCGGGGAGCTGTTTTTT.

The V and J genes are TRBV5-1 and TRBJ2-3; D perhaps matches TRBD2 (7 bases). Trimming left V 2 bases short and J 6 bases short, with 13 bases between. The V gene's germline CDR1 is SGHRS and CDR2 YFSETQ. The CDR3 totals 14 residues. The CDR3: CASSLRGGWDTQYF. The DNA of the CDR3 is TGCGCCAGCAGCTTAAGGGGGGGCTGGGATACGCAGTATTTT.

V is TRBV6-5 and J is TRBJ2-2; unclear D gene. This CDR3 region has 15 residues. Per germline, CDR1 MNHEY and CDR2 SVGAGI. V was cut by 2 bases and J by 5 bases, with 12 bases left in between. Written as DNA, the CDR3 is TGTGCCAGCAGTTACCTCGACATACGAACCGGGGAGCTGTTTTTT. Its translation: CASSYLDIRTGELFF.

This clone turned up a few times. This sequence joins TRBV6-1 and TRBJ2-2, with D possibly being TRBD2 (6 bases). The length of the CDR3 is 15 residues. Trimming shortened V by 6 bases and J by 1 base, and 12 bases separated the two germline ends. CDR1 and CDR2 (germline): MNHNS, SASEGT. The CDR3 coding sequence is TGTGCCAGCAGGGAGGGCCAGAGGAACACCGGGGAGCTGTTTTTT. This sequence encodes CASREGQRNTGELFF.

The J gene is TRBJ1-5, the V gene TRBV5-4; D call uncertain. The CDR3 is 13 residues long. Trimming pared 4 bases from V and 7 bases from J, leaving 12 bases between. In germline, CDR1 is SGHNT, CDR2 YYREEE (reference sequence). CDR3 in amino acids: CASSTYQVQPQHF. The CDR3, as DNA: TGTGCCAGCAGCACTTATCAGGTACAGCCCCAGCATTTT.

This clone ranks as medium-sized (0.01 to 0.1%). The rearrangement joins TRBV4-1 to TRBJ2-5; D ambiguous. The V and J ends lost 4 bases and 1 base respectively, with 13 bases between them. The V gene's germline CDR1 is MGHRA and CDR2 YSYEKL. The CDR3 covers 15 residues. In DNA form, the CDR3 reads TGCGCCAGCAGCCGGTGGGCTGCGACCCAAGAGACCCAGTACTTC. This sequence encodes CASSRWAATQETQYF.

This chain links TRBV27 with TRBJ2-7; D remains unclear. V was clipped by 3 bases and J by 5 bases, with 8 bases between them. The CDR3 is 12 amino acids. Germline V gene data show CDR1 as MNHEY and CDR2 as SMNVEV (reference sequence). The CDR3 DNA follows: TGTGCCAGCAGTTTCCCCCTCCACGAGCAGTACTTC. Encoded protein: CASSFPLHEQYF.